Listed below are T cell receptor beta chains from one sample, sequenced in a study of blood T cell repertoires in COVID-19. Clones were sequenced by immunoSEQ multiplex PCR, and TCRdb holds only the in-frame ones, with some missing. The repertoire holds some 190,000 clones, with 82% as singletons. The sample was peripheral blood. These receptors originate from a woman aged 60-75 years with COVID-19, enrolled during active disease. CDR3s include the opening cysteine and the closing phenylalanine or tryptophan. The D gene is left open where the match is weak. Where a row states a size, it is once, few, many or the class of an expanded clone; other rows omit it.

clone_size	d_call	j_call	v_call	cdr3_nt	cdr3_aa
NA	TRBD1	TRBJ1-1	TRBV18	TGTGCCAGCTCACCATCGACAGGGGGAGGTGGGAACACTGAAGCTTTCTTT	CASSPSTGGGGNTEAFF
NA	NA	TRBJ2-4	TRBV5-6	TGTGCCAGCAGCTTGTTGGTCGGTATAGCCAAAAACATTCAGTACTTC	CASSLLVGIAKNIQYF
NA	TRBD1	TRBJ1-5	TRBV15	TGTGCCACCAGCAGTCCTGTCAGGACAGGGGGCCGGGTTGGCAATCAGCCCCAGCATTTT	CATSSPVRTGGRVGNQPQHF
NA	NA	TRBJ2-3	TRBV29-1	TGCAGCGTTGCGAGTAGAAGTCTGGATACGCAGTATTTT	CSVASRSLDTQYF
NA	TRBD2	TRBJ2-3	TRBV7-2	TGTGCCAGCAGCCTACTAGCGGGGGGTGGGACAGATACGCAGTATTTT	CASSLLAGGGTDTQYF
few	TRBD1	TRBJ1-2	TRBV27	TGTGCCAGCAGTTTATCGGACAGGGGCTACTATGGCTACACCTTC	CASSLSDRGYYGYTF
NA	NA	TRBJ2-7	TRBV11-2	TGTGCCAGCAGCCTTGGGAGGTCCTACGAGCAGTACTTC	CASSLGRSYEQYF
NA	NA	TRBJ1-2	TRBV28	TGTGCCAGCAGCCGAGGGGGGGTTTTCGACTATGGCTACACCTTC	CASSRGGVFDYGYTF
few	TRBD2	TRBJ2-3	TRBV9	TGTGCCAGCAGCGTAGCGGGACTAGCCCCAGATACGCAGTATTTT	CASSVAGLAPDTQYF
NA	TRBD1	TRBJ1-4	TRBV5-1	TGCGCCAGCAGCCCGGCGGGGACAGGGGGCTTTAATGAAAAACTGTTTTTT	CASSPAGTGGFNEKLFF
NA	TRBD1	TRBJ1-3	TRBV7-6	TGTGCCAGCAGCTTAGTGGGACAGGCCTTCTCTGGAAACACCATATATTTT	CASSLVGQAFSGNTIYF
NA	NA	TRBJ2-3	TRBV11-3	TGTGCCAGCAGCCAGAATTTCGATACGCAGTATTTT	CASSQNFDTQYF
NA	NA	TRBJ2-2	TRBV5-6	TGTGCCAGCAGCCGTTTGGGGCTAAAGAACACCGGGGAGCTGTTTTTT	CASSRLGLKNTGELFF
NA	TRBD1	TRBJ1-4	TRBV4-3	TGCGCCAGCAGCTTAGACAGGGTAAATGAAAAACTGTTTTTT	CASSLDRVNEKLFF
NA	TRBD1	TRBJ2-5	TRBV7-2	TGTGCCAGCAGCCTCGGGACAGCGTACCAAGAGACCCAGTACTTC	CASSLGTAYQETQYF
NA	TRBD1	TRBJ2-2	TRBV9	TGTGCCAGCAGCGCAGGACAGGGCACGAACACCGGGGAGCTGTTTTTT	CASSAGQGTNTGELFF
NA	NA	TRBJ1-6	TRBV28	TGTGCCAGCAGTAGCCCCAGGGTCCTGTATAATTCACCCCTCCACTTT	CASSSPRVLYNSPLHF
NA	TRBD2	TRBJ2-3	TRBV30	TGTGCCTGGAGTGGGCCTACGGGAGGCGCAGATACGCAGTATTTT	CAWSGPTGGADTQYF
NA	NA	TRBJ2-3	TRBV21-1	TGTGCCAGCAGCAAAGGAGGGGACAGGGGCCCAGATACGCAGTATTTT	CASSKGGDRGPDTQYF
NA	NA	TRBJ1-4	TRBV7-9	TGTGCCAGCAGTTCAGCCCCGGGATGGGAAAAACTGTTTTTT	CASSSAPGWEKLFF
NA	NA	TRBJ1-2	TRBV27	TGTGCCAGCAGGGGCAGGGGCGCTGGTGGCTACACCTTC	CASRGRGAGGYTF
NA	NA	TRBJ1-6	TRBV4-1	TGCGCCAGCAGCCAAGATGAACAGAATTCACCCCTCCACTTT	CASSQDEQNSPLHF
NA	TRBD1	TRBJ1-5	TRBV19	TGTGCCAGTAGTAGAAGACAGGGGAATAGCAATCAGCCCCAGCATTTT	CASSRRQGNSNQPQHF
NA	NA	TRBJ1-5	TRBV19	TGTGCCAGTAGTATCCGTCCGGGGGATCAGCCCCAGCATTTT	CASSIRPGDQPQHF
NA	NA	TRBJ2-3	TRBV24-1	TGTGCCACCAGTGACCCTAAGAGGACAGCGGGCACAGATACGCAGTATTTT	CATSDPKRTAGTDTQYF
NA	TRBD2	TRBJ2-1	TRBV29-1	TGCAGCGTTGGTCCCGGCGGGAGCTCCTACAATGAGCAGTTCTTC	CSVGPGGSSYNEQFF
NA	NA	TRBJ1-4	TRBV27	TGTGCCAGCAGTTTAGTAGCAACTAATGAAAAACTGTTTTTT	CASSLVATNEKLFF
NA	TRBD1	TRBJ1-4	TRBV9	TGTGCCAGCAGCTTCCGGACAGGGAGAAATGAAAAACTGTTTTTT	CASSFRTGRNEKLFF
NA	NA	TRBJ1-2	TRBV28	TGTGCCAGCAGGCTTTCGGGGGTGATTAACTATGGCTACACCTTC	CASRLSGVINYGYTF
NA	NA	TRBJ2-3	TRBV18	TGTGCCAGCTCACAAGGCCAGGCTAGCACAGATACGCAGTATTTT	CASSQGQASTDTQYF
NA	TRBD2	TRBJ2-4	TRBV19	TGTGCCAGTAGTACCGGACTAGCGCCCAACTTAGCCAAAAACATTCAGTACTTC	CASSTGLAPNLAKNIQYF
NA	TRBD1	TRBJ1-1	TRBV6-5	TGTGCCAGCAGACCGGGACAGGGTAACACTGAAGCTTTCTTT	CASRPGQGNTEAFF
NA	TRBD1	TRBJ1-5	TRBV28	TGTGCCAGCAATCTTCCGGGACAGGGCCGTCAGCCCCAGCATTTT	CASNLPGQGRQPQHF
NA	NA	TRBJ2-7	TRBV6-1	TGTGCCAGCAGTGAAAGTTGGACTATGATAACCTACGAGCAGTACTTC	CASSESWTMITYEQYF
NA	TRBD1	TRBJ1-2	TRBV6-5	TGTGCCAGCACCCCAAGGACAGGGAACGGCTACACCTTC	CASTPRTGNGYTF
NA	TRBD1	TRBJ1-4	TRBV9	TGTGCCAGCAGCGCCTCTTTCGGACAGGCGGGGGAAAAACTGTTTTTT	CASSASFGQAGEKLFF
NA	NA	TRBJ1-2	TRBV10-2	TGCGCCAGCAGTGAGGGGAGGGCCTATGGCTACACCTTC	CASSEGRAYGYTF
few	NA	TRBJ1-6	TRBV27	TGTGCCAGCAGTTTATTGCCCCCCTGGGGGGGTGGAGGATCACCCCTCCACTTT	CASSLLPPWGGGGSPLHF
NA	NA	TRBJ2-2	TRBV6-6	TGTGCCAGCAGCTCCGGGACATGGACGTCCGGGGAGCTGTTTTTT	CASSSGTWTSGELFF
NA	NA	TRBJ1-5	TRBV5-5	TGTGCCAGCAGCTTAAGAGGGGGTCTTTCCAATCAGCCCCAGCATTTT	CASSLRGGLSNQPQHF
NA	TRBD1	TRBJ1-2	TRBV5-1	TGCGCCAGCAGCTTGGTAGGGGGCGGAGGCTACACCTTC	CASSLVGGGGYTF
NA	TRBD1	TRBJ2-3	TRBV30	TGTGCCTGGTCACAGGGGAGCACAGATACGCAGTATTTT	CAWSQGSTDTQYF
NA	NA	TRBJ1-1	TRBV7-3	TGTGCCAGCAGCTTAGGAGCTAACACTGAAGCTTTCTTT	CASSLGANTEAFF
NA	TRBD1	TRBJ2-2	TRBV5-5	TGTGCCAGCAGCTGGGACAGGGGGCGTCCCGGGGAGCTGTTTTTT	CASSWDRGRPGELFF
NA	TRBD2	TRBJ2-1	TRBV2	TGTGCCAGCAGTGAAGGCGGGGGGTTTAACAATGAGCAGTTCTTC	CASSEGGGFNNEQFF
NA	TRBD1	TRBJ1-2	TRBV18	TGTGCCAGCTCACCGGACAGGGGGCCCTATGGCTACACCTTC	CASSPDRGPYGYTF
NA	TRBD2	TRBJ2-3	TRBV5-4	TGTGCCAGCAGCTTAACTAGCGGAAGCACAGATACGCAGTATTTT	CASSLTSGSTDTQYF
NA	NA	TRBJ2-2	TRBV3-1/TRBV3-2	TGTGCCAGCGGGAGATGGAACACCGGGGAGCTGTTTTTT	CASGRWNTGELFF
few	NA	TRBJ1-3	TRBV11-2	TGTGCCAGCAGCCTTGCCGCGGGTGTTACTGGAAACACCATATATTTT	CASSLAAGVTGNTIYF
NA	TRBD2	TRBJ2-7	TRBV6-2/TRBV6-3	TGTGCCAGCAGTCCCAGAGTCGGGACTAGCGGGAGTCTCTACGAGCAGTACTTC	CASSPRVGTSGSLYEQYF